The 24 T cell receptor beta chains below all came from one sample that was sequenced in a study of control samples from healthy donors and cancer patients. Data came from immunoSEQ multiplex PCR; TCRdb stores just in-frame clones and leaves some out. The repertoire has tens of thousands of clones, 89% of them found once; the top ten carry approximately 5%. Sequenced input: PBMCs. These TCRs come from a man aged 55-75 years with colorectal cancer.

The gene calls are TRBV5-1 and TRBJ1-5; D unclear. Germline loops: CDR1 SGHRS, CDR2 YFSETQ. Trimming removed 1 base at V and 7 bases at J, with 9 bases between. This CDR3 has 13 residues. CDR3 region: CASSLLGNQPQHF. The CDR3 DNA reads TGCGCCAGCAGCTTGTTGGGTAACCAGCCCCAGCATTTT.

This clone has only a few counts. This chain uses TRBV20-1 with TRBJ1-5; no clear D gene. This CDR3 is built from 13 residues. Deletions cut 3 bases from V and 5 bases from J, with 11 bases between. Germline-derived CDR1 and CDR2 are DFQATT and SNEGSKA (reference sequence). The CDR3, as DNA: TGCAGTGCTAGTCCCGGAGGTCATCAGCCCCAGCATTTT. It translates to CSASPGGHQPQHF.

V and J are TRBV5-6 and TRBJ2-7; D call uncertain. Deletions cut 2 bases from V and 3 bases from J, with 6 bases between. The CDR3 is 12 amino acids. The germline V gene has CDR1 SGHDT and CDR2 YYEEEE. The DNA for the CDR3 is TGTGCCAGCAGCTTTAACGGCTACGAGCAGTACTTC. It codes for CASSFNGYEQYF.

The J gene is TRBJ2-2, the V gene TRBV24-1; D is perhaps TRBD1 or TRBD2 (5 bases each). Trimming took off 8 bases at V and 2 bases at J, with 14 bases between the two ends. The V gene's germline CDR1 is KGHDR and CDR2 SFDVKD. CDR3 length: 15 amino acids. In DNA, the CDR3 is TGTGCCACCAAAGCGCAGGGAGTAAACACCGGGGAGCTGTTTTTT. It translates to CATKAQGVNTGELFF.

The genes are TRBV27 and TRBJ2-7, with D perhaps TRBD1 or TRBD2 (5 bases each). Trimming left V 5 bases short and J 0 bases short, with 17 bases between. The CDR3 is 16 amino acids. CDR1 is MNHEY and CDR2 is SMNVEV in the germline V gene (reference sequence). Here the CDR3 reads CASSRGEGFISYEQYF. The CDR3, as DNA: TGTGCCAGCAGTAGGGGTGAGGGTTTTATCTCCTACGAGCAGTACTTC.

The count of this clone is one. CDR3 region: CASSPQRTGPGAVSGNTIYF. The CDR3 DNA sequence: TGTGCCAGCTCACCACAACGGACAGGGCCAGGGGCCGTCTCTGGAAACACCATATATTTT. This rearrangement joins TRBV18 to TRBJ1-3; 8 bases agree with TRBD1. The trim removed 1 base at V and 0 bases at J, leaving 14 bases unmatched. The CDR3 is made up of 20 amino acids. Germline values: CDR1 KGHSH, CDR2 LQKENI.

This rearrangement joins TRBV15 to TRBJ1-3; tentative D call: TRBD1 (6 bases). Germline V gene sequence: CDR1 LNHNV, CDR2 YYDKDF (reference sequence). CDR3 length: 15 amino acids. Between the trimmed V and J ends, which lost 0 bases and 2 bases, there was a span of 8 bases. The CDR3, as DNA: TGTGCCACCAGCAGAGATAGGGGGGCTGGAAACACCATATATTTT. Translating gives CATSRDRGAGNTIYF.

V is TRBV4-1 and J is TRBJ1-4, with D uncertain. In germline, CDR1 is MGHRA, CDR2 YSYEKL. V gave up 4 bases and J gave up 7 bases, with 7 bases separating them. The length of the CDR3 is 12 residues. For the CDR3, the DNA is TGCGCCAGCAGCCGGAGTGGTGAAAAACTGTTTTTT. It specifies CASSRSGEKLFF.

V and J are TRBV5-1 and TRBJ2-5; 7 nucleotides line up with TRBD2. CDR1 and CDR2 from the germline V gene are SGHRS and YFSETQ. The CDR3 contains 15 residues. V was pared by 0 bases and J by 2 bases, with 4 bases of the junction left unmatched. The CDR3, as DNA: TGCGCCAGCAGCTTGGGGGAGGGCAGACAAGAGACCCAGTACTTC. As protein: CASSLGEGRQETQYF.

CDR3 protein: CASRGDREGSYGYTF. In DNA, the CDR3 is TGTGCCAGCAGGGGAGACAGGGAGGGGAGCTATGGCTACACCTTC. The chain recombines TRBV28 with TRBJ1-2; 7 bases are a match to TRBD1. Germline V gene lookup returns CDR1 MDHEN and CDR2 SYDVKM. With V trimmed by 6 bases and J by 4 bases, 11 bases remained unmatched. CDR3 length: 15 amino acids.

The chain links TRBV6-5 to TRBJ2-5; D ambiguous. V was clipped by 7 bases and J by 5 bases, with 14 bases between them. Per the germline V gene, CDR1 is MNHEY and CDR2 is SVGAGI. The CDR3 extends over 13 amino acids. The CDR3 loop is CASTWVGYETQYF. The CDR3 DNA follows: TGTGCCAGCACCTGGGTGGGGTATGAGACCCAGTACTTC.

The table lists this clone with a count of one. The chain is built from TRBV7-9 and TRBJ2-2, with D perhaps TRBD2 (6 bases). Germline CDR1 reads SEHNR; CDR2 reads FQNEAQ (reference sequence). V gave up 4 bases and J gave up 7 bases, with 19 bases separating them. This CDR3 has 16 amino acids. The CDR3 nucleotides are TGTGCCAGCAGCTCTTCCGGGACTGGGAAGGTCGGGGAGCTGTTTTTT. It translates to CASSSSGTGKVGELFF.

The V gene is TRBV3-1 (or the pseudogene TRBV3-2), the J gene TRBJ1-3; D not certain. The CDR3 is 15 amino acids. CDR1 and CDR2 from the germline V gene are LGHDT and YNNKEL (reference sequence). Trimming took off 3 bases at V and 2 bases at J, with 11 bases between the two ends. CDR3 in amino acids: CASSQGFVAGNTIYF. The CDR3 coding sequence is TGTGCCAGCAGCCAGGGGTTTGTAGCTGGAAACACCATATATTTT.

This clone showed up just once. The chain recombines TRBV4-1 with TRBJ2-1, with TRBD2 matching over 7 bases. This CDR3 comprises 15 residues. Germline CDR1 MGHRA, CDR2 YSYEKL. The ends lost 7 bases at V and 0 bases at J; junction bases unmatched: 6. CDR3 protein: CASKQGGSSYNEQFF. The CDR3 DNA reads as TGCGCCAGCAAGCAGGGAGGGAGCTCCTACAATGAGCAGTTCTTC.

The chain has TRBV12-3 or TRBV12-4 and TRBJ2-5, with a weak D call TRBD2 (5 bases). Trimming cost V 4 bases and J 5 bases, with 5 bases left between them. The CDR3 consists of 11 residues. The CDR3 DNA follows: TGTGCCAGCAGTTGGGAGGAGACCCAGTACTTC. Translation gives CASSWEETQYF.

V is TRBV28 and J is TRBJ2-1, with TRBD2 as a possible D gene (7 bases). From germline, CDR1 is MDHEN and CDR2 SYDVKM. The V end was cut by 7 bases, the J end by 2 bases, with 24 bases between. This CDR3 is built from 18 residues. The CDR3 sequence is CASIPWGGAHRAYNEQFF. In nucleotides, the CDR3 is TGTGCCAGCATCCCTTGGGGGGGGGCCCACCGGGCCTACAATGAGCAGTTCTTC.

The gene calls are TRBV28 and TRBJ2-5; 11 bases map to TRBD2. The germline V gene encodes CDR1 MDHEN and CDR2 SYDVKM. This CDR3 spans 15 amino acids. Unmatched junction bases numbered 7, after V lost 5 bases and J lost 5 bases. Here the CDR3 reads CASSPNLAGGETQYF. Written as DNA, the CDR3 is TGTGCCAGCAGTCCGAATCTAGCGGGGGGTGAGACCCAGTACTTC.

This clone has just one count. The rearrangement uses TRBV4-2 and TRBJ1-2, with 8 bases lining up with TRBD1. CDR3 length: 15 residues. Germline lookup yields CDR1 LGHNA and CDR2 YNFKEQ. V shed 0 bases and J 8 bases; nucleotides not matched to a gene: 8. CDR3 protein: CASSQDVNRGGGYTF. Here the CDR3 DNA reads TGTGCCAGCAGCCAAGATGTCAACAGGGGGGGCGGCTACACCTTC.

This clone was counted a few times. This chain links TRBV6-1 with TRBJ1-3; 9 bases align to TRBD1. V was clipped by 2 bases and J by 10 bases; unmatched bases: 9. Per germline, CDR1 MNHNS and CDR2 SASEGT. CDR3 length: 15 amino acids. The CDR3 spells CASSEMSLGQGTIYF. The CDR3 DNA sequence: TGTGCCAGCAGTGAAATGTCTTTGGGACAGGGAACCATATATTTT.

The chain couples TRBV7-9 to TRBJ1-4; no clear D. The V end lost 0 bases, the J end lost 7 bases, and 3 bases lay between the germline ends. The germline CDR1 and CDR2 sequences are SEHNR and FQNEAQ (reference sequence). This CDR3 is 12 amino acids long. Here the CDR3 reads CASSLAPEKLFF. The DNA of the CDR3 is TGTGCCAGCAGCTTAGCCCCTGAAAAACTGTTTTTT. Complete variable domain (other parts from reference TRBV7-9 and TRBJ1-4): DTGVSQNPRHKITKRGQNVTFRCDPISEHNRLYWYRQTLGQGPEFLTYFQNEAQLEKSRLLSDRFSAERPKGSFSTLEIQRTEQGDSAMYLCASSLAPEKLFFGSGTQLSVL.

The CDR3 is CASSATPDRGLDETQYF. As DNA, the CDR3 is TGTGCCAGCAGCGCCACACCGGACAGGGGGCTTGATGAGACCCAGTACTTC. This chain links TRBV9 with TRBJ2-5; 11 bases agree with TRBD1. The CDR3 covers 17 residues. Trimming at V came to 3 bases and at J to 5 bases, leaving 12 bases not matched to a gene. Germline V gene lookup returns CDR1 SGDLS and CDR2 YYNGEE.

This clone was picked up one time. The V call is TRBV6-1, the J call TRBJ1-1, with TRBD1 as a possible D gene (5 bases). Germline V gene sequence: CDR1 MNHNS, CDR2 SASEGT. The CDR3 runs 13 residues. Trimming left V 2 bases short and J 4 bases short, with 8 bases between. The CDR3 DNA sequence: TGTGCCAGCAGTGAATGGGGGGGCACTGAAGCTTTCTTT. Its translation: CASSEWGGTEAFF.

The chain combines TRBV7-9 with TRBJ1-1; 8 bases are a match to TRBD1. CDR1 is SEHNR and CDR2 is FQNEAQ in the germline V gene (reference sequence). Trimming took 4 bases from V and 1 from J; bases not matched to a gene: 2. The CDR3 spans 14 residues. The CDR3 reads CASSYTGGNTEAFF. CDR3 DNA sequence: TGTGCCAGCAGCTATACAGGGGGGAACACTGAAGCTTTCTTT.

A remark on this clone: This same CDR3 is encoded by further DNA sequences in the sample. The CDR3 DNA is TGTGCCAGCAAGACTAGTGGAGAGACCCAGTACTTC. Amino acid sequence: CASKTSGETQYF. This chain links TRBV2 with TRBJ2-5, with TRBD2 as a possible D gene (6 bases). Germline values: CDR1 SNHLY, CDR2 FYNNEI. This CDR3 spans 12 amino acids. The ends were cut back, 7 bases at V and 4 bases at J, with 10 bases in the middle.